This note documents a single TCR beta chain sequence. These data are taken from a study of identical twins. V was cut by 1 base and J by 0 bases, with 13 bases left in between. The CDR3 is 16 amino acids. Germline lookup yields CDR1 SGHTA and CDR2 FQGNSA. TCRdb used MiXCR to reprocess the 5' RACE reads, holding one entry per CDR3 protein. The sample records roughly 480,000 distinct CDR3 sequences, roughly a quarter being singletons. Separately, the same data were catalogued under a study of T cells expressing NK-cell markers.

The genes are TRBV7-2 and TRBJ2-7; TRBD1 or TRBD2 may be the D gene (5 bases each). The sequencing sample was made of CD4+ T cells sorted from blood. This receptor was obtained from a young woman in good health. The CDR3 here is CASSLGPLGTSYEQYF. The CDR3 coding sequence is TGTGCCAGCAGCTTAGGTCCATTAGGGACCTCCTACGAGCAGTACTTC.